The T cell receptor (beta chain) described here comes from a study of cytomegalovirus exposure and HLA in healthy donors. Study-wide points: Per a later analysis, about 18,000 TCR beta sequences showed association with HLA alleles at 0.05 false discovery rate. The analysis excluded some indistinguishable V segments, including TRBV6-2 and TRBV6-3. Most TCR beta V segments were productive about 87% or about 30% of the time in an earlier analysis.

The PCR used 60 Vbeta and 13 Jbeta primers. The method was immunoSEQ multiplex PCR; TCRdb's version includes in-frame clones alone and lacks a portion of them. The sample consists of 150,000 to 200,000 clones, roughly 79% of them appearing once. CDR3 length: 14 amino acids. The germline gives CDR1 SGHTS, CDR2 YDEGEE. Trimming removed 0 bases at V and 0 bases at J, with 6 bases between. This clone is a singleton in its sample. Its antigen is unidentified. The specimen sequenced was PBMCs. V gene TRBV5-8 combines with J gene TRBJ1-1, with D possibly TRBD1 on 6 matching bases. This receptor was identified in a woman aged 40-49 years in good health and CMV-seropositive. The CDR3 nucleotides are TGTGCCAGCAGCTTGGGACAGGTGAACACTGAAGCTTTCTTT. Its protein is CASSLGQVNTEAFF.